The source of this T cell receptor (beta chain) is a study of cytomegalovirus exposure and HLA in healthy donors. Primers for the PCR totalled 60 Vbeta and 13 Jbeta. Method: immunoSEQ multiplex PCR; TCRdb's copy keeps in-frame clones and lacks some. The sample carries some 150,000 clones, roughly 85% recorded once. Whole-study findings and limits: It was 164 TCR beta chains that were listed as cytomegalovirus-associated.

As regards this clone: What it binds is not known.

The source is a middle-aged man in good health and CMV-seronegative. The sample was PBMCs.

CDR3 sequence (DNA): TGTGCCAGCAGTCCCCGTCAGGGGGCCTCTGAAGCTTTCTTT. This sequence encodes CASSPRQGASEAFF. The J gene is TRBJ1-1, the V gene TRBV27; 8 positions agree with TRBD1. CDR1 is MNHEY and CDR2 is SMNVEV in the germline V gene (reference sequence). V shed 5 bases, J shed 6 bases, and the junction held 8 bases outside the gene matches. This CDR3 comprises 14 residues.